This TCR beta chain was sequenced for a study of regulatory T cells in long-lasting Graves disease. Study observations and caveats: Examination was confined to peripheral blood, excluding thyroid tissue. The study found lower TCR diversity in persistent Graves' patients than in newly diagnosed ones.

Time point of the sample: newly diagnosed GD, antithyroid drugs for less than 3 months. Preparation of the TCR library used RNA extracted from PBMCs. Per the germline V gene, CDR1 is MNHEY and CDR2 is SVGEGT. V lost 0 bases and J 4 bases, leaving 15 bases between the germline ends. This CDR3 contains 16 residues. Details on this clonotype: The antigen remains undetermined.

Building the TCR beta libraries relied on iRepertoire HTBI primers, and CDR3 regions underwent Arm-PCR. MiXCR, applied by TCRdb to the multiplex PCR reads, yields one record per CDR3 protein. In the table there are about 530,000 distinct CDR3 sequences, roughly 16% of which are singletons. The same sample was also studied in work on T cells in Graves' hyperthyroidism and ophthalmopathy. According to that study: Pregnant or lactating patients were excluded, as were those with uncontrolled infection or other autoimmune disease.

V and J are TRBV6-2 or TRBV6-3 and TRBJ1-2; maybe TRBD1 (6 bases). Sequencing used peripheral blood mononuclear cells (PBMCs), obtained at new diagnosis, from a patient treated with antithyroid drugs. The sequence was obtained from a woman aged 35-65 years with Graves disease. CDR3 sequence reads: CASSYSRQESSYGYTF. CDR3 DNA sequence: TGTGCCAGCAGTTACTCCAGACAGGAATCCTCCTATGGCTACACCTTC.